The present T cell receptor (beta chain) was sequenced within a study of T cells after yellow fever vaccination. About the research overall: Preparation of the low-cell-number fractions used SMART-Seq v4 Ultra Low Input.

A note on this clonotype: The target antigen is unknown.

General observations from the study: In post-booster samples, most primary-vaccination clones reappeared (about 96% CD4, 88% CD8). FACS-sorted repertoires could harbor abundant contaminating bulk-population clonotypes.

TCR cDNA, made by 5'RACE template switching, carried an added universal primer site and UMIs. Using its own MiXCR run on the 5' RACE reads, TCRdb lists one record per CDR3 protein. The sample lists fewer than 450,000 distinct CDR3 sequences, 9.5% to 13% occurring once. CDR3 length equals 14 residues. V lost 3 bases to trimming and J lost 4 bases; unmatched junction nucleotides: 5. The germline V gene encodes CDR1 SGDLS and CDR2 YYNGEE. This chain joins TRBV9 and TRBJ2-7; 9 bases are a match to TRBD1. This TCR was recovered from a man aged 18-30 years who received the YFV17D yellow fever vaccine. The sequencing here drew on PBMCs, taken on the day of the first yellow fever vaccination. In DNA form, the CDR3 reads TGTGCCAGCAGCGCGGGACAGGGAGGTTACGAGCAGTACTTC. The encoded protein is CASSAGQGGYEQYF.